The source of this TCR beta chain is a study of low-dose radiotherapy and immunotherapy resistance in tumors. Across the whole study: Every two weeks, cyclophosphamide 200 mg/m2 was infused one day before radiation plus immunotherapy.

Ten or more counts support this clonotype. This CDR3 is 14 amino acids long. The germline V gene has CDR1 MGHDK and CDR2 SYGVNS. The V and J ends lost 3 bases and 5 bases, in that order; junction bases with no gene match: 6. Time point indicated: after trial treatment. The treatment: LDRT plus nivolumab, ipilimumab, low-dose cyclophosphamide and aspirin (RACIN trial). With TRAV- and TRBV-specific primers, first-strand cDNA was made, covering the alpha and beta chains. A roughly 19-cycle PCR with a constant-region primer and V-primer adapter amplified TCRs. Each CDR3 protein is one row after TCRdb ran MiXCR on the reads. The repertoire consists of tens of thousands of distinct CDR3 sequences, with less than 25% occurring once and the leading ten covering 8% to 9.5%.

The TCR comes from a female donor with ovarian cancer. The sample was PBMCs, taken after low-dose radiotherapy plus immunotherapy. The rearrangement uses TRBV25-1 and TRBJ2-5; 7 bases align to TRBD1. The CDR3 sequence is CASSDDAGGETQYF. The CDR3 DNA is TGTGCCAGCAGTGACGACGCAGGGGGTGAGACCCAGTACTTC.